Shown below are 23 T cell receptor beta chains from a single sample sequenced in a study of CD8 T cells in Susac syndrome. Random hexamers were used to reverse transcribe roughly 0.45 to 1 ug of RNA. TCRdb recomputed calls from the immunoSEQ multiplex PCR reads with MiXCR, one row per CDR3 protein. This repertoire shows 200,000 to 300,000 distinct CDR3 sequences, 90% to 96% found once; its top ten account for 0.1%. Sequencing input: CD4+ T cells from PBMCs. These receptors were collected from a human donor with Susac syndrome.

CDR3 sequence: CASSRPGGTWGYTF. In DNA, the CDR3 is TGTGCCAGCTCACGACCTGGGGGTACGTGGGGCTACACCTTC. This chain links TRBV18 with TRBJ1-2; perhaps TRBD1 as D (5 bases). This CDR3 comprises 14 residues. V gave up 4 bases and J gave up 8 bases, with 17 bases separating them. Germline V gene sequence: CDR1 KGHSH, CDR2 LQKENI.

The chain carries TRBV15 and TRBJ2-7; D ambiguous. This CDR3 has 13 amino acids. Germline V gene sequence: CDR1 LNHNV, CDR2 YYDKDF (reference sequence). Trimming pared 0 bases from V and 4 bases from J, leaving 7 bases between. Here the CDR3 DNA reads TGTGCCACCAGCAGAGATGTCGAGTACGAGCAGTACTTC. It is translated as CATSRDVEYEQYF.

The V gene is TRBV7-9, the J gene TRBJ2-7, with D possibly being TRBD1 (5 bases). With 5 bases removed from V and 2 bases from J, the gap between germline ends came to 13 bases. Germline CDR1 SEHNR, CDR2 FQNEAQ (reference sequence). CDR3 size: 14 residues. In nucleotides, the CDR3 is TGTGCCAGCAGCGGGGCGAGTGGGGCCTACGAGCAGTACTTC. Translation: CASSGASGAYEQYF.

About this clonotype: The junction departs from the called germline gene at one end, perhaps through a read error. V usage is TRBV4-1 and J usage is TRBJ2-3; D possibly corresponds to TRBD1 (6 bases). Germline V gene lookup returns CDR1 MGHRA and CDR2 YSYEKL. CDR3 size: 16 residues. CDR3 in amino acids: CASRQGYRAGTDTQYF. The CDR3 DNA reads as TGCGCCAGCCGCCAAGGGTACAGGGCCGGCACAGATACGCAGTATTTT.

The CDR3 region has the DNA TGTGCCACCAGTGAGCCTGTCCCTGGAAATCAGCCCCAGCATTTT. Residues: CATSEPVPGNQPQHF. The rearrangement joins TRBV24-1 to TRBJ1-5; D gene uncertain. CDR1 and CDR2 from the germline V gene are KGHDR and SFDVKD. The V and J ends lost 4 bases and 4 bases respectively, with 13 bases between them. The CDR3 spans 15 residues.

The chain uses TRBV3-1 and TRBJ1-1; 7 bases map to TRBD1. Unmatched junction bases numbered 6, after V lost 4 bases and J lost 4 bases. Germline-derived CDR1 and CDR2 are LGHDT and YNNKEL (reference sequence). The CDR3 totals 14 residues. The CDR3 loop reads CASSLWTGSTEAFF. The CDR3 bases are TGTGCCAGCAGCCTTTGGACAGGAAGCACTGAAGCTTTCTTT.

This clonotype was found once. This chain joins TRBV20-1 and TRBJ1-2; tentative D call: TRBD1 (5 bases). V lost 6 bases to trimming and J lost 0 bases, with 14 bases between them. The CDR3 length is 14 residues. In germline, CDR1 is DFQATT, CDR2 SNEGSKA (reference sequence). This chain's CDR3 is CSATAGVSNYGYTF. DNA for the CDR3: TGCAGTGCGACAGCGGGTGTCTCTAACTATGGCTACACCTTC.

The chain couples TRBV5-6 to TRBJ2-2, with 13 bases identical to TRBD2. Trimming took 4 bases from V and 7 from J; bases not matched to a gene: 7. This CDR3 is 16 amino acids long. The germline gives CDR1 SGHDT, CDR2 YYEEEE. The CDR3 here is CASSPPGTSGIGELFF. The CDR3, as DNA: TGTGCCAGCAGCCCTCCCGGGACTAGCGGGATCGGGGAGCTGTTTTTT.

This clonotype showed up just once. The genes are TRBV3-1 and TRBJ2-5; D remains ambiguous. V lost 4 bases and J lost 2, with 11 bases in between. From germline, CDR1 is LGHDT and CDR2 YNNKEL (reference sequence). The CDR3 is made up of 14 amino acids. CDR3 nucleotide sequence: TGTGCCAGCAGCCCCTCAGTGAAACAAGAGACCCAGTACTTC. Translation: CASSPSVKQETQYF.

The V and J genes are TRBV28 and TRBJ2-3; a weak D match, TRBD1 (5 bases). The CDR3 length is 15 residues. CDR1 is MDHEN, CDR2 SYDVKM, per germline. The V and J ends lost 8 bases and 1 base respectively, with 16 bases between them. The chain's CDR3 is CASGQLQDGTDTQYF. Written as DNA, the CDR3 is TGTGCCAGCGGCCAACTACAGGACGGCACAGATACGCAGTATTTT. Together with reference TRBV28 and TRBJ2-3, the CDR3 gives the full variable domain: DVKVTQSSRYLVKRTGEKVFLECVQDMDHENMFWYRQDPGLGLRLIYFSYDVKMKEKGDIPEGYSVSREKKERFSLILESASTNQTSMYLCASGQLQDGTDTQYFGPGTRLTVL.

V and J are TRBV30 and TRBJ2-7, with 7 positions matching TRBD1. V dropped 3 bases and J dropped 6; count of bases not matched to a gene: 11. Germline values: CDR1 GTSNPN, CDR2 SVGIG (reference sequence). The CDR3 spans 14 residues. The CDR3 DNA is TGTGCCTGGAGCCTGGACAGGACCCTTTTCGAGCAGTACTTC. Protein product: CAWSLDRTLFEQYF.

This rearrangement joins TRBV29-1 to TRBJ2-5; TRBD1 aligns across 9 bases. This CDR3 is 16 amino acids long. J lost 4 bases, V lost 3 bases, and 12 bases had no gene match. Germline CDR1 and CDR2: SQVTM and ANQGSEA. The chain's CDR3 is CSVDGTGNLGAETQYF. As DNA, the CDR3 is TGCAGCGTTGACGGGACAGGGAATTTGGGGGCAGAGACCCAGTACTTC.

This clonotype was detected only once. The V gene is TRBV9, the J gene TRBJ2-7, with 11 bases fitting TRBD2. The CDR3 has 18 amino acids. V lost 0 bases, J lost 5 bases, and 13 bases stayed unmatched. Looked up from germline, CDR1 is SGDLS and CDR2 is YYNGEE. CDR3 loop: CASSVAGSGSGRAHEQYF. For the CDR3, the DNA is TGTGCCAGCAGCGTAGCAGGATCCGGTAGCGGGAGGGCCCACGAGCAGTACTTC.

The chain links TRBV29-1 to TRBJ1-1; no firm D call. Per germline, CDR1 SQVTM and CDR2 ANQGSEA. The CDR3 consists of 14 residues. V shed 5 bases and J shed 6 bases, with 19 bases lying between them. The DNA for the CDR3 is TGCAGCGTTCCGGGGATAAGGCGGGCCTCTGAAGCTTTCTTT. Residues: CSVPGIRRASEAFF.

This clonotype has a single count. The genes are TRBV5-4 and TRBJ2-1; 7 bases line up with TRBD2. The V gene's germline CDR1 is SGHNT and CDR2 YYREEE (reference sequence). J gave up 5 bases and V 3 bases, and 5 bases lay outside the gene matches. The CDR3 is 14 residues long. For the CDR3, the DNA is TGTGCCAGCAGCTGGGACTACCAAAACAATGAGCAGTTCTTC. This encodes CASSWDYQNNEQFF.

This rearrangement joins TRBV4-1 to TRBJ2-1; tentatively, D is TRBD1 or TRBD2 (5 bases each). Trimming removed 1 base at V and 0 bases at J, with 10 bases between. Per the germline V gene, CDR1 is MGHRA and CDR2 is YSYEKL. This CDR3 contains 16 residues. CDR3 protein: CASSQGWGSSYNEQFF. The CDR3 nucleotides are TGCGCCAGCAGCCAAGGATGGGGGAGCTCCTACAATGAGCAGTTCTTC.

This chain uses TRBV2 with TRBJ2-1, with TRBD2 matching 10 bases. The J segment lost 3 bases and the V segment lost 5 bases, leaving 4 bases of the junction unmatched. The CDR3 runs 15 residues. The germline CDR1 and CDR2 sequences are SNHLY and FYNNEI. The CDR3 spells CASSLTSGDYNEQFF. CDR3 sequence (DNA): TGTGCCAGCAGTCTCACTAGCGGGGACTACAATGAGCAGTTCTTC.

The chain uses TRBV9 and TRBJ2-1; D unresolved. The CDR3 extends over 15 amino acids. V lost 4 bases to trimming and J lost 2 bases, with 13 bases between them. The V gene's germline CDR1 is SGDLS and CDR2 YYNGEE. The CDR3 DNA reads TGTGCCAGCAGCTTCCGAGAGAGCGCCTACAATGAGCAGTTCTTC. As protein: CASSFRESAYNEQFF.

The chain recombines TRBV5-1 with TRBJ2-6; D not resolved. The CDR3 extends over 15 amino acids. Looked up from germline, CDR1 is SGHRS and CDR2 is YFSETQ. The V gene lost 1 base and the J gene lost 0 bases, with 5 bases spanning the gap. The CDR3 DNA reads TGCGCCAGCAGCTTGACAGCCTCTGGGGCCAACGTCCTGACTTTC. Its translation is CASSLTASGANVLTF.

The chain links TRBV28 to TRBJ2-7; D is perhaps TRBD2 (6 bases). Deletions cut 2 bases from V and 9 bases from J, with 14 bases between. Germline V gene lookup returns CDR1 MDHEN and CDR2 SYDVKM. The CDR3 has 13 residues. In DNA, the CDR3 is TGTGCCAGCAGTTTAGTGGCCGGCGGGGTGCAGTACTTC. Protein: CASSLVAGGVQYF.

The chain recombines TRBV27 with TRBJ2-5; no firm D call. Trimming removed 2 bases at V and 5 bases at J, with 9 bases between. The V gene's germline CDR1 is MNHEY and CDR2 SMNVEV (reference sequence). The CDR3 is 13 residues long. The CDR3 region has the DNA TGTGCCAGCAGTTTAAGAGCCGGGGAGACCCAGTACTTC. As protein: CASSLRAGETQYF.

The V and J genes are TRBV9 and TRBJ1-1; 7 bases map to TRBD1. After removal of 0 bases from V and 8 bases from J, the junction contained 4 bases not matched to a gene. The CDR3 is made up of 13 amino acids. Germline CDR1 and CDR2: SGDLS and YYNGEE. This CDR3 is CASSVAGGLEAFF. As DNA, the CDR3 is TGTGCCAGCAGCGTAGCAGGGGGACTGGAAGCTTTCTTT.

This chain connects TRBV28 to TRBJ2-1; D unresolved. V dropped 6 bases and J dropped 0 bases, with 9 bases sitting between them. The CDR3 length is 14 residues. Germline loops: CDR1 MDHEN, CDR2 SYDVKM. The CDR3 bases are TGTGCCAGCAGGGATTCAAGCTCCTACAATGAGCAGTTCTTC. Amino acid sequence: CASRDSSSYNEQFF.